The TCR beta chain described here comes from a study of response to subunit inactivated influenza vaccine. This clonotype was recorded a few times. The CDR3 is 14 amino acids. Trimming removed 1 base from V and 9 bases from J; junction bases left unmatched: 3. CDR1 SGHTA and CDR2 FQGNSA come from the germline V gene. TCRdb reanalysed the RT-PCR reads using MiXCR and keeps one entry per CDR3 protein. This sample has over 800,000 distinct CDR3 sequences; 20% to 25% occur once, and the top ten carry 10% to 13%. The source of this sequence is a man aged 45-65 years who received an inactivated influenza vaccine. The chain uses TRBV7-2 and TRBJ2-3; 11 bases are a match to TRBD2. The sequenced sample was PBMCs from blood, obtained around 5 days after vaccination. The CDR3 spells CASSLVAGGRTQYF. The CDR3 DNA sequence: TGTGCCAGCAGCTTAGTAGCGGGGGGGAGGACGCAGTATTTT.